This record covers a single TCR beta chain. Reverse transcribed after extraction, RNA yielded cDNA as the sequencing template. TCRdb's copy holds only in-frame clones and misses some; the assay was immunoSEQ multiplex PCR. The table has roughly 200,000 clones, roughly 50% seen once. This CDR3 contains 15 residues. From germline, CDR1 is MNHEY and CDR2 SVGAGI. The ends were cut back, 3 bases at V and 10 bases at J, with 16 bases in the middle. Described treatment: oral pan-JAK inhibitor, 5-10 mg twice daily. The data derive from a study of CD8+ T cells in alopecia areata. Study information: Tofacitinib therapy lasting 6 to 18 months was followed by 6 months off drug.

V is TRBV6-5 and J is TRBJ1-6; D is undetermined. The receptor was isolated from a human donor with alopecia areata. The sequencing here drew on CD8+ T cells sorted from blood, taken at week 24, from a patient treated with tofacitinib. CDR3: CASSYSETSGSPLHF. CDR3 nucleotides: TGTGCCAGCAGTTATTCCGAGACTAGTGGGTCACCCCTCCACTTT.